These T cell receptor beta chains were read from a single sample in a study of T cells in Graves' hyperthyroidism and ophthalmopathy. One entry per CDR3 protein, called by TCRdb with MiXCR from the multiplex PCR reads. The sample shows 650,000 to 850,000 distinct CDR3 sequences, roughly a sixth of them seen only once. Sample: blood. Every receptor here comes from a woman aged 50 to 60 with Graves' hyperthyroidism that later progressed to Graves' ophthalmopathy. The CDR3 runs from the conserved cysteine through the conserved F or W. Each record gives: V gene, clone size, J gene, D gene, CDR3 protein, CDR3 DNA. D genes are given only for firm matches. Rows give clone size only sometimes, using once, few, many, or a class for an expanded clone.

V: TRBV5-6; size: many; J: TRBJ1-6; D: .; CDR3: CASSLGGTHVYNSPLHF; DNA: TGTGCCAGCAGCTTGGGAGGGACACACGTTTATAATTCACCCCTCCACTTT
V: TRBV11-2; size: many; J: TRBJ1-1; D: .; CDR3: CASSLDFGGTEAFF; DNA: TGTGCCAGCAGCTTAGATTTCGGGGGTACTGAAGCTTTCTTT
V: TRBV3-1; size: few; J: TRBJ1-3; D: TRBD1; CDR3: CASSQDRRGNTIYF; DNA: TGTGCCAGCAGCCAGGACAGGCGTGGAAACACCATATATTTT
V: TRBV19; size: .; J: TRBJ1-2; D: .; CDR3: CASSVPGTLVSYGHTF; DNA: TGTGCTAGTAGTGTTCCGGGAACCCTCGTTTCCTATGGCCACACCTTC
V: TRBV20-1; size: .; J: TRBJ1-2; D: TRBD1; CDR3: CSPNSGQGILGYTF; DNA: TGCAGTCCAAACTCGGGACAGGGGATTTTGGGCTACACCTTC
V: TRBV5-1; size: many; J: TRBJ2-3; D: .; CDR3: CASRPRDGSTDTQYF; DNA: TGCGCCAGCAGGCCGAGGGACGGCAGCACAGATACGCAGTATTTT
V: TRBV27; size: few; J: TRBJ1-4; D: .; CDR3: CASSLGEMEKLFF; DNA: TGTGCCAGCAGTTTGGGGGAGATGGAAAAACTGTTTTTT
V: TRBV7-2; size: many; J: TRBJ2-7; D: TRBD1; CDR3: CASSLGDSKYEQYF; DNA: TGTGCCAGCAGCTTAGGGGACAGCAAGTACGAGCAGTACTTC
V: TRBV12-5; size: few; J: TRBJ1-2; D: TRBD1; CDR3: CASGLVRGQGHTF; DNA: TGTGCTAGTGGTTTGGTTAGAGGACAGGGCCACACCTTC
V: TRBV5-1; size: many; J: TRBJ1-2; D: TRBD1; CDR3: CASSAATRDRDYGYTF; DNA: TGCGCCAGCAGCGCAGCTACGCGGGACAGGGACTATGGCTACACCTTC
V: TRBV5-8; size: few; J: TRBJ1-2; D: TRBD1; CDR3: CASSWDRGFVYGYTF; DNA: TGTGCCAGCAGCTGGGACAGGGGATTTGTCTATGGCTACACCTTC
V: TRBV20-1; size: few; J: TRBJ2-2; D: .; CDR3: CSARSLGNTGELFF; DNA: TGCAGTGCTAGATCGCTGGGGAACACCGGGGAGCTGTTTTTT
V: TRBV12-3/TRBV12-4; size: .; J: TRBJ2-2; D: .; CDR3: CASSFGGITGELLF; DNA: TGTGCCAGCAGTTTTGGCGGGATCACCGGGGAGCTGCTTTTT
V: TRBV5-5; size: .; J: TRBJ1-5; D: .; CDR3: CASSWVGGVNQPQHF; DNA: TGTGCCAGCAGTTGGGTCGGGGGGGTCAATCAGCCCCAGCATTTT
V: TRBV29-1; size: few; J: TRBJ1-3; D: TRBD1; CDR3: CSVEESTGIAGNTIYF; DNA: TGCAGCGTTGAGGAATCGACAGGGATAGCTGGAAACACCATATATTTT
V: TRBV3-1; size: few; J: TRBJ1-5; D: TRBD1; CDR3: CASSQDWAGGLQPQHF; DNA: TGTGCCAGCAGCCAAGATTGGGCAGGGGGCTTGCAGCCCCAGCATTTT
V: TRBV6-1; size: few; J: TRBJ1-2; D: .; CDR3: CASSIQGGYGYTF; DNA: TGTGCCAGCAGTATCCAGGGCGGCTATGGCTACACCTTC
V: TRBV12-3/TRBV12-4; size: many; J: TRBJ1-1; D: .; CDR3: CASILDNTEAFF; DNA: TGTGCCAGCATCCTGGACAACACTGAAGCTTTCTTT
V: TRBV7-2; size: .; J: TRBJ2-1; D: TRBD2; CDR3: CASRLGLAGGSYNEQFF; DNA: TGTGCCAGCAGACTAGGACTAGCGGGGGGCTCGTACAATGAGCAGTTCTTC
V: TRBV6-9; size: .; J: TRBJ2-1; D: .; CDR3: CASSSLTGRAGNEQFF; DNA: TGTGCCAGCAGTTCCCTCACAGGCCGCGCGGGCAATGAGCAGTTCTTC
V: TRBV20-1; size: many; J: TRBJ2-7; D: TRBD2; CDR3: CSARDLVSGGNYEQYF; DNA: TGCAGTGCTAGAGATCTGGTTAGCGGGGGTAACTACGAGCAGTACTTC
V: TRBV30; size: many; J: TRBJ2-7; D: .; CDR3: CAWSVRGVNYEQYF; DNA: TGTGCCTGGAGTGTACGCGGGGTAAACTACGAGCAGTACTTC
V: TRBV20-1; size: many; J: TRBJ1-1; D: .; CDR3: CSARQEGPEAFF; DNA: TGCAGTGCTAGGCAAGAGGGCCCTGAAGCTTTCTTT
V: TRBV3-1; size: many; J: TRBJ1-1; D: .; CDR3: CASSQDWKGEAFF; DNA: TGTGCCAGCAGCCAAGATTGGAAGGGAGAAGCTTTCTTT
V: TRBV24-1; size: many; J: TRBJ2-1; D: .; CDR3: CATSESGRNNEQFF; DNA: TGTGCCACCAGTGAATCGGGACGGAACAATGAGCAGTTCTTC
V: TRBV10-1; size: many; J: TRBJ2-3; D: .; CDR3: CASSDFGRAADTQYF; DNA: TGCGCCAGCAGTGATTTCGGCAGGGCGGCAGATACGCAGTATTTT
V: TRBV7-9; size: few; J: TRBJ1-3; D: TRBD1; CDR3: CASSLRRQGVFSGNTIYF; DNA: TGTGCCAGCAGCTTAAGAAGACAGGGCGTTTTCTCTGGAAACACCATATATTTT
V: TRBV19; size: .; J: TRBJ2-2; D: .; CDR3: CASSFLGLMNTGELFF; DNA: TGTGCCAGTAGCTTTTTGGGACTGATGAACACCGGGGAGCTGTTTTTT
V: TRBV3-1; size: .; J: TRBJ1-3; D: .; CDR3: CASSLHSGLGTIYF; DNA: TGTGCCAGCAGCCTCCACTCCGGACTTGGCACCATATATTTT
V: TRBV18; size: many; J: TRBJ1-1; D: .; CDR3: CASSPLTGAVLNTEAFF; DNA: TGTGCCAGCTCACCCTTGACAGGAGCCGTTTTGAACACTGAAGCTTTCTTT
V: TRBV7-2; size: .; J: TRBJ2-1; D: .; CDR3: CASSLTTPGNEQFF; DNA: TGTGCCAGCAGCCTGACAACTCCCGGAAATGAGCAGTTCTTC
V: TRBV18; size: many; J: TRBJ2-1; D: TRBD1; CDR3: CASSPPARATGLNNEQFF; DNA: TGTGCCAGCTCACCACCGGCGAGAGCGACAGGGCTCAACAATGAGCAGTTCTTC
V: TRBV5-1; size: few; J: TRBJ2-3; D: TRBD2; CDR3: CASSSVAGGQKDTQYF; DNA: TGCGCCAGCAGTTCGGTAGCGGGGGGGCAAAAAGATACGCAGTATTTT
V: TRBV11-2; size: many; J: TRBJ2-3; D: .; CDR3: CASSLDRGMADTQYF; DNA: TGTGCCAGCAGCTTAGACCGGGGGATGGCAGATACGCAGTATTTT
V: TRBV5-1; size: many; J: TRBJ1-2; D: .; CDR3: CASSLVGAADGYTF; DNA: TGCGCCAGCAGCTTGGTTGGGGCTGCGGATGGCTACACCTTC
V: TRBV28; size: .; J: TRBJ1-1; D: TRBD1; CDR3: CAAGQGLNTEAFF; DNA: TGTGCGGCGGGACAGGGGTTGAACACTGAAGCTTTCTTT